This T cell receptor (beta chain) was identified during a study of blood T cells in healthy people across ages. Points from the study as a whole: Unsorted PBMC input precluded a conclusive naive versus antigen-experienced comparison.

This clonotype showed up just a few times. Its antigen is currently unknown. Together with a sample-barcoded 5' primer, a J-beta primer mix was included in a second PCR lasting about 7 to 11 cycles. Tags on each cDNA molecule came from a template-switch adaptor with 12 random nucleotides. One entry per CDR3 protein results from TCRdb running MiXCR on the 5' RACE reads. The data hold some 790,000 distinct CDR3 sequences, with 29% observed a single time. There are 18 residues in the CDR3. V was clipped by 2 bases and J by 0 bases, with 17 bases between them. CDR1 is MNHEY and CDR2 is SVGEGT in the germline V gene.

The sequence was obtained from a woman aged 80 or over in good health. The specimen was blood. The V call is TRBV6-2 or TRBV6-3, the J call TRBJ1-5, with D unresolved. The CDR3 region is CASSYDTLNHHSNQPQHF. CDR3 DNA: TGTGCCAGCAGTTACGACACATTAAATCATCATAGCAATCAGCCCCAGCATTTT.